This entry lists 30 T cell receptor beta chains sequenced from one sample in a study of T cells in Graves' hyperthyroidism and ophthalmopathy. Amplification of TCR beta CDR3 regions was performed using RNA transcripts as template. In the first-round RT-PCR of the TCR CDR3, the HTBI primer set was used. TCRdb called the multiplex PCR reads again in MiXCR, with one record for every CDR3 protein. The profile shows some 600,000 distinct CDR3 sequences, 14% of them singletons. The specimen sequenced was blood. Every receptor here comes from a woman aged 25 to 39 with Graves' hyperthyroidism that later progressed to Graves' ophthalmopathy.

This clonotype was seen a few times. Here the CDR3 reads CASSLGGTGNTIYF. The DNA for the CDR3 is TGTGCCAGCAGTTTAGGGGGGACTGGAAACACCATATATTTT. The chain combines TRBV12-3 or TRBV12-4 with TRBJ1-3, with D perhaps matching TRBD1 (5 bases). The CDR3 is 14 amino acids. Trimming pared 1 base from V and 2 bases from J, leaving 6 bases between.

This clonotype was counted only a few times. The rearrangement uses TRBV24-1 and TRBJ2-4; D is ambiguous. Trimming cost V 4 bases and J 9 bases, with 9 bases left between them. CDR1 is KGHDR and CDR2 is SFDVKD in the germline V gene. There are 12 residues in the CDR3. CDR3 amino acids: CATSDSKGIQYF. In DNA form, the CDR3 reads TGTGCCACCAGTGACTCAAAGGGCATTCAGTACTTC.

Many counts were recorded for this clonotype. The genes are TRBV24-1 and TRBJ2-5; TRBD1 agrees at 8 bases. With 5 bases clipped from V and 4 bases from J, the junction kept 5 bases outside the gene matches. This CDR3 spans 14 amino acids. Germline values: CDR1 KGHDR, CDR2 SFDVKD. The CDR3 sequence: CATSAADRGETQYF. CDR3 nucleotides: TGTGCCACCAGTGCCGCTGACAGGGGAGAGACCCAGTACTTC.

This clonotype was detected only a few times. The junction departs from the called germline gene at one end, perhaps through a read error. For the CDR3, the DNA is TGTGCCAGCACGGGGTATGCGGGAGGAGGATACAATGAGCAGCTCTTC. This gives the protein CASTGYAGGGYNEQLF. V and J are TRBV28 and TRBJ2-1, with 8 bases fitting TRBD2. The CDR3 is 16 residues long. CDR1 and CDR2 from the germline V gene are MDHEN and SYDVKM.

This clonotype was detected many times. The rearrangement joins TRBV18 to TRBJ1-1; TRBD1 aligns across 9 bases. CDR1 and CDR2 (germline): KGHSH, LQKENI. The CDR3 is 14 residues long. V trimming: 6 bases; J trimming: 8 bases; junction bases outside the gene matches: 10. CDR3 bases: TGTGCCAGCTCGCCCGGGACAGGGATTCTGGAAGCTTTCTTT. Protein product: CASSPGTGILEAFF.

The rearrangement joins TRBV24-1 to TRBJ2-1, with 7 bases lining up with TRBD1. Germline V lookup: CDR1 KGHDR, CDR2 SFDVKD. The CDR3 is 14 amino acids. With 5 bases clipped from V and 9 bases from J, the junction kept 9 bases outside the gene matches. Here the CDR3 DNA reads TGTGCCACCAGTGGGAAGACAGGGAACTTTGAGCAGTTCTTC. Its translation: CATSGKTGNFEQFF.

CDR3 residues: CSARNRDQPLGQFF. The DNA of the CDR3 is TGCAGTGCTAGAAATCGGGACCAACCCTTAGGGCAGTTCTTC. This rearrangement joins TRBV20-1 to TRBJ2-1; perhaps D is TRBD1 or TRBD2 (5 bases each). Germline CDR1 DFQATT, CDR2 SNEGSKA (reference sequence). The CDR3 totals 14 residues. Trimming cost V 2 bases and J 12 bases, with 20 bases left between them.

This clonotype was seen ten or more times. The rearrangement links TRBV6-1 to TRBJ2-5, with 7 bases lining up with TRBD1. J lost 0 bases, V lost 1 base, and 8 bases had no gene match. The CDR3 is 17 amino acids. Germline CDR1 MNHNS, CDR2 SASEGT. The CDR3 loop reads CASSEVDRVQYQETQYF. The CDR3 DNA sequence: TGTGCCAGCAGTGAAGTCGACAGGGTGCAGTACCAAGAGACCCAGTACTTC.

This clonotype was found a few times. The CDR3 region is CASSFGVRTYEQYF. In nucleotides, the CDR3 is TGTGCCAGCAGTTTCGGGGTCAGAACCTACGAGCAGTACTTC. The rearrangement joins TRBV12-3 or TRBV12-4 to TRBJ2-7; a possible D gene is TRBD2 (5 bases). V dropped 3 bases and J dropped 2 bases, with 11 bases sitting between them. The CDR3 length is 14 residues.

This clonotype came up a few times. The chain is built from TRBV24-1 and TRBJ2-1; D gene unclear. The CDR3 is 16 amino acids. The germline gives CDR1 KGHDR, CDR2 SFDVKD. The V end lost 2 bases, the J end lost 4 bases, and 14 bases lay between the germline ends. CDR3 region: CATSDSGQARYNEQFF. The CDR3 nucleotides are TGTGCCACCAGTGATTCCGGTCAGGCGCGATACAATGAGCAGTTCTTC.

CDR3 DNA: TGTGCCAGCAGCTTTTCGACAGGGGGCCGATCACCCCTCCACTTT. It codes for CASSFSTGGRSPLHF. The genes are TRBV7-2 and TRBJ1-6; 10 bases line up with TRBD1. The CDR3 is 15 residues long. V lost 3 bases and J lost 10; bases outside the gene matches: 6. Germline CDR1 is SGHTA and CDR2 is FQGNSA.

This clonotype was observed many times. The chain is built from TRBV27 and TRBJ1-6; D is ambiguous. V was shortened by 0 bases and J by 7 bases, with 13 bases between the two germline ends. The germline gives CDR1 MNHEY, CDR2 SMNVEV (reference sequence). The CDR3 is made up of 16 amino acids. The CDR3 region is CASSLSQGAGNSPLHF. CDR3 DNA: TGTGCCAGCAGTTTATCTCAAGGAGCGGGAAATTCACCCCTCCACTTT.

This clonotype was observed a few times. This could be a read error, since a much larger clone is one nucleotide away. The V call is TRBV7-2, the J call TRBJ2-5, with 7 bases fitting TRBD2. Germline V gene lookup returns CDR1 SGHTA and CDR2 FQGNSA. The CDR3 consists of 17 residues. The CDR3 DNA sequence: TGTGCCTGCAGCTCCCGAAGCGGGGCGGGGAAAGGAGAGACCCAGTACTTC. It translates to CACSSRSGAGKGETQYF.

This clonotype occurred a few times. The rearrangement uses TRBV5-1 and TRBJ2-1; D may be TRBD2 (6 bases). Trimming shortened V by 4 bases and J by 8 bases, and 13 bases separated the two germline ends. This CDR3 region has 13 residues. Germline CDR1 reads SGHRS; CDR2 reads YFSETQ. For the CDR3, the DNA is TGCGCCAGCAGCCCGGGTGGAGGGTATGAGCAGTTCTTC. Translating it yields CASSPGGGYEQFF.

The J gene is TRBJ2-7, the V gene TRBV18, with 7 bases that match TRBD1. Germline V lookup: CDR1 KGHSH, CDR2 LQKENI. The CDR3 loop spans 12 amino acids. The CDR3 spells CASPTGAHEQYF. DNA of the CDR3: TGTGCTAGCCCAACAGGGGCACACGAGCAGTACTTC.

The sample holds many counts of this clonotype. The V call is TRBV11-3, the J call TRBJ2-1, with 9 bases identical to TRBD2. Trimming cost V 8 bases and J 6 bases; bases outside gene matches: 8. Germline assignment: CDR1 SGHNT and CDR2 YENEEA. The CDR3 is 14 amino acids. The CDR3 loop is CASARASGANEQFF. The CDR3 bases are TGTGCCAGCGCCAGAGCTAGCGGGGCCAATGAGCAGTTCTTC.

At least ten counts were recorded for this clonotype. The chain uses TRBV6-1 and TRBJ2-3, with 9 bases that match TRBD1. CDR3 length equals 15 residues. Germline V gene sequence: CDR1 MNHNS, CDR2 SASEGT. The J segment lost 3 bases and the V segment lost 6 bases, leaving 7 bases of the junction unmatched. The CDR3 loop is CASSLIGQGTDTQYF. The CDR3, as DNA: TGTGCCAGCAGCCTCATTGGACAGGGGACAGATACGCAGTATTTT.

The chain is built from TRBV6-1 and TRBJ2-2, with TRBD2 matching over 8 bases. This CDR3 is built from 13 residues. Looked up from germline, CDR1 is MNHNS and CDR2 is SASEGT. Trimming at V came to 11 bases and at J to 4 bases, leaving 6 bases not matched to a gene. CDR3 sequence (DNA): TGTGCCGGGACGAGCGGGGGCACCGGGGAGCTGTTTTTT. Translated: CAGTSGGTGELFF.

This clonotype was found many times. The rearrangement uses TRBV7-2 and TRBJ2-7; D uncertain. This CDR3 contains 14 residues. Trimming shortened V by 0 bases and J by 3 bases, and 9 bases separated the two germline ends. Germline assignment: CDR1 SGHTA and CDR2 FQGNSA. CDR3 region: CASSLAAGNYEQYF. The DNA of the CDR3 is TGTGCCAGCAGCTTAGCTGCAGGAAACTACGAGCAGTACTTC.

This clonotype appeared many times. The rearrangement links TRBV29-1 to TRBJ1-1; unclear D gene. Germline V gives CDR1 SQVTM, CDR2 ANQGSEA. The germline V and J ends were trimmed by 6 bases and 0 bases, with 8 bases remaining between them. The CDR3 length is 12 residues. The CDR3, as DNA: TGCAGCGTGCGACGGGTGAACACTGAAGCTTTCTTT. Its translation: CSVRRVNTEAFF.

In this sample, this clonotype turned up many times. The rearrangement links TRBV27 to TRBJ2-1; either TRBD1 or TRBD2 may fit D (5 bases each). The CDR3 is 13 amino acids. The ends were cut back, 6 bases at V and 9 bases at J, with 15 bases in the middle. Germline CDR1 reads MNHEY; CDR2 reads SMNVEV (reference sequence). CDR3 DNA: TGTGCCAGCAGCCTGGGGGAAACTGGTGAGCAGTTCTTC. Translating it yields CASSLGETGEQFF.

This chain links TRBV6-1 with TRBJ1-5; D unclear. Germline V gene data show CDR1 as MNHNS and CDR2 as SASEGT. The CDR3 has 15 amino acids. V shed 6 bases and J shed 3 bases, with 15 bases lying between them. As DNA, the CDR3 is TGTGCCAGCAGACTGGACCGCGCATCCAATCAGCCCCAGCATTTT. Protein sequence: CASRLDRASNQPQHF.

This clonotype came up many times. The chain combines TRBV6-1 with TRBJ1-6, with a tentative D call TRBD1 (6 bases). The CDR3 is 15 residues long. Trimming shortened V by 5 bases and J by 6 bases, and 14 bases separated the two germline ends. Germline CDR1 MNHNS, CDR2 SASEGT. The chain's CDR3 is CASSYSGGGNSPLHF. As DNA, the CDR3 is TGTGCCAGCAGTTATTCCGGGGGCGGTAATTCACCCCTCCACTTT.

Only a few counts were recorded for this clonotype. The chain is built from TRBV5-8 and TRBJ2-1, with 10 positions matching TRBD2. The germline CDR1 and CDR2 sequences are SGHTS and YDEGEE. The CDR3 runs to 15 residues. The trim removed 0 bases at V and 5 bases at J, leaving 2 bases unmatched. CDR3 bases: TGTGCCAGCAGCTTGGCTAGCGGGAGTGACAATGAGCAGTTCTTC. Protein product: CASSLASGSDNEQFF. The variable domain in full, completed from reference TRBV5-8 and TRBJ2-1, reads EAGVTQSPTHLIKTRGQQATLRCSPISGHTSVYWYQQALGLGLQFLLWYDEGEERNRGNFPPRFSGRQFPNYSSELNVNALELEDSALYLCASSLASGSDNEQFFGPGTRLTVL.

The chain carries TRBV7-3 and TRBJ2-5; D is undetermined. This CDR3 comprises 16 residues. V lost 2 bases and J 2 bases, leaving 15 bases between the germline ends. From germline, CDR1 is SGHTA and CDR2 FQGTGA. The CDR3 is CASSLFGPALQETQYF. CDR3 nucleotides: TGTGCCAGCAGCTTATTCGGCCCTGCCCTTCAAGAGACCCAGTACTTC.

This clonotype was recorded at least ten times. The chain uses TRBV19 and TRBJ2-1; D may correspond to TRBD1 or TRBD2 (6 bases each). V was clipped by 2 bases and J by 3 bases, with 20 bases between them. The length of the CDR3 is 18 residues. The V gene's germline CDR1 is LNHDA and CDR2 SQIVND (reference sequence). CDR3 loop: CASSIRLYRGAVYNEQFF. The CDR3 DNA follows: TGTGCCAGTAGTATACGCTTATATAGGGGGGCCGTCTACAATGAGCAGTTCTTC.

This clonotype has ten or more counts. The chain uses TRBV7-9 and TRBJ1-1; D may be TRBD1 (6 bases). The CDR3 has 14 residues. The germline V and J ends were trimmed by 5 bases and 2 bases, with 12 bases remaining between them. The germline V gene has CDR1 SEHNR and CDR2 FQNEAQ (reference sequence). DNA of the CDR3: TGTGCCAGCAGCAGGGGGGGTGGAAACACTGAAGCTTTCTTT. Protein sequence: CASSRGGGNTEAFF.

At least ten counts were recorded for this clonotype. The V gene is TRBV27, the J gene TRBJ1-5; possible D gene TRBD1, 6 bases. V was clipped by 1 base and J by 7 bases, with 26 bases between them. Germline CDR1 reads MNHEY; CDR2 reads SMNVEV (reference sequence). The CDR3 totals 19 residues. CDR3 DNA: TGTGCCAGCAGTTTATTATGGAGGAGCGGGGGGGGCGCCGGCCAGCCCCAGCATTTT. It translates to CASSLLWRSGGGAGQPQHF.

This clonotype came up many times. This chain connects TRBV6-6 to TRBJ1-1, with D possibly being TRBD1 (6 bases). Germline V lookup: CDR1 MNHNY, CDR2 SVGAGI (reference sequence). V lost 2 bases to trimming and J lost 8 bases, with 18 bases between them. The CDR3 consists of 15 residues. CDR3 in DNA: TGTGCCAGCAGTTACGATTTAAGCGGGGGCGCAGAAGCTTTCTTT. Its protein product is CASSYDLSGGAEAFF.

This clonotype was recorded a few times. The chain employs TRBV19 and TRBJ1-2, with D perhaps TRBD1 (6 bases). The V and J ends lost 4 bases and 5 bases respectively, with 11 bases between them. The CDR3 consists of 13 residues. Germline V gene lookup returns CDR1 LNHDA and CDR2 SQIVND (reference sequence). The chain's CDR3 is CASSTDSLYGYTF. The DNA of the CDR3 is TGTGCCAGTAGTACGGACAGTTTATATGGCTACACCTTC.